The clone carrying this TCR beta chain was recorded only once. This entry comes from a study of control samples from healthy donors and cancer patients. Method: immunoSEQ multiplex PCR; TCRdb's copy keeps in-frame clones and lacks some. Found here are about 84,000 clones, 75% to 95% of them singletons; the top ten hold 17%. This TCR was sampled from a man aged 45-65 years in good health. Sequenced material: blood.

The CDR3 region is CSVEKGNFADTQYF. The DNA for the CDR3 is TGCAGCGTTGAAAAGGGGAACTTCGCAGATACGCAGTATTTT. The J gene is TRBJ2-3, the V gene TRBV29-1; tentatively, D is TRBD1 (5 bases). The CDR3 has 14 residues. Trimming stripped 2 bases from V and 4 bases from J, with 13 bases between. Per germline, CDR1 SQVTM and CDR2 ANQGSEA.